These 5 T cell receptor beta chains were sequenced from one sample in a study of CD8 T cells in ankylosing spondylitis. TCRdb used MiXCR to reprocess the 5' RACE reads, holding one entry per CDR3 protein. Of 300,000 to 400,000 distinct CDR3 sequences listed, around a tenth are singletons. Material for sequencing was blood, either unsorted or a sorted T cell fraction (not recorded which). Receptors originate from a female donor with ankylosing spondylitis or in good health (not recorded which).

This chain connects TRBV5-1 to TRBJ2-7, with a possible D match to TRBD1 (5 bases). CDR1 SGHRS and CDR2 YFSETQ come from the germline V gene. This CDR3 spans 14 amino acids. V shed 7 bases and J shed 2 bases, with 16 bases lying between them. CDR3: CASAAMDTAYEQYF. The CDR3 nucleotides are TGCGCCAGCGCGGCCATGGACACAGCCTACGAGCAGTACTTC.

V usage is TRBV25-1 and J usage is TRBJ1-2; D gene uncertain. Germline loops: CDR1 MGHDK, CDR2 SYGVNS. The V end lost 1 base, the J end lost 4 bases, and 10 bases lay between the germline ends. The CDR3 spans 14 residues. CDR3 sequence (DNA): TGTGCCAGCAGTGAATCGAGGTCTACCTATGGCTACACCTTC. This gives the protein CASSESRSTYGYTF.

The chain uses TRBV29-1 and TRBJ1-5; 8 bases line up with TRBD1. The CDR3 is made up of 13 amino acids. The germline gives CDR1 SQVTM, CDR2 ANQGSEA. The CDR3 DNA follows: TGCGCGGGGGGGAACAGGGGGTATCAGCCCCAGCATTTT. It encodes CAGGNRGYQPQHF.

In its sample, this clonotype was seen a few times. The DNA of the CDR3 is TGTGCCGGGCGGGCGACTAGCGGTTCCGGGGAGCTGTTTTTT. It encodes CAGRATSGSGELFF. The chain joins TRBV7-6 to TRBJ2-2; TRBD2 matches 9 bases. The germline CDR1 and CDR2 sequences are SGHVS and FNYEAQ. J was trimmed by 6 bases and V by 11 bases; bases with no gene match: 10. The CDR3 has 14 residues.

This clonotype was detected ten times or more. This rearrangement joins TRBV20-1 to TRBJ2-3; TRBD2 is a possible D gene (5 bases). The CDR3 has 14 residues. Germline V CDR1 and CDR2: DFQATT, SNEGSKA (reference sequence). Trimming cost V 3 bases and J 2 bases, with 12 bases left between them. The CDR3: CSASIEGFTDTQYF. CDR3 in DNA: TGCAGTGCTAGTATTGAGGGATTCACAGATACGCAGTATTTT.